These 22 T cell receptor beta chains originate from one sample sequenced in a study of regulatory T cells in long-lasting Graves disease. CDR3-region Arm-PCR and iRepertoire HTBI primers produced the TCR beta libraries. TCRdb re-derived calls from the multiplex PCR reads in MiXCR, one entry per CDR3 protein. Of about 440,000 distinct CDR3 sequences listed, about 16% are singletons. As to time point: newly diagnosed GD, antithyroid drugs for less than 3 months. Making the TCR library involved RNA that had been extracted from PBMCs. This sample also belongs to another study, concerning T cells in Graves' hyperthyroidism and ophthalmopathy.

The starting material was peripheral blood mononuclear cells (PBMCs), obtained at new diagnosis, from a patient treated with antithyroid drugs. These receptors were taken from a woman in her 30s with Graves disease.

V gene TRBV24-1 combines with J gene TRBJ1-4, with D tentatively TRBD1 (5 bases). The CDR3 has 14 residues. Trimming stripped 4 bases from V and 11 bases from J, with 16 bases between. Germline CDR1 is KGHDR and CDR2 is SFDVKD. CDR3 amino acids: CATSDQDSAGKLFF. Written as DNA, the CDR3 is TGTGCCACCAGTGACCAAGACAGCGCAGGGAAACTGTTTTTT.

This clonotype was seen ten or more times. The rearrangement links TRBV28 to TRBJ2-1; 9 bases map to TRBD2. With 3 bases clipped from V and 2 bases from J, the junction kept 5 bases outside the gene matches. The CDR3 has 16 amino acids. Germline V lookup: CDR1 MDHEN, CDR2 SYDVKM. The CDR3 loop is CASSLTAGGAYNEQFF. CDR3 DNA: TGTGCCAGCAGTTTGACAGCGGGAGGCGCCTACAATGAGCAGTTCTTC.

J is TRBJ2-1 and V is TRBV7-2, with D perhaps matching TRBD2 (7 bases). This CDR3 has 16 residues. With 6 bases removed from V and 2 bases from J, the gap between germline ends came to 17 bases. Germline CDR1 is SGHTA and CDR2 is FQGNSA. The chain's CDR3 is CASRVAGGGPYNEQFF. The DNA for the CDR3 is TGTGCCAGCAGGGTAGCGGGCGGGGGCCCCTACAATGAGCAGTTCTTC. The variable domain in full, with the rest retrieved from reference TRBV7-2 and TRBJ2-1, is GAGVSQSPSNKVTEKGKDVELRCDPISGHTALYWYRQSLGQGLEFLIYFQGNSAPDKSGLPSDRFSAERTGGSVSTLTIQRTQQEDSAVYLCASRVAGGGPYNEQFFGPGTRLTVL.

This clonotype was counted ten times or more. CDR3 nucleotides: TGTGCCAGCAGCCACTCGTTAGGACTAGCGGGCCTCTCCCCCACCTACGAGCAGTACTTC. This translates into CASSHSLGLAGLSPTYEQYF. The V gene is TRBV14, the J gene TRBJ2-7, with 11 bases matching TRBD2. The V gene's germline CDR1 is SGHDN and CDR2 FVKESK. V trimming: 3 bases; J trimming: 2 bases; junction bases outside the gene matches: 18. This CDR3 is built from 20 residues.

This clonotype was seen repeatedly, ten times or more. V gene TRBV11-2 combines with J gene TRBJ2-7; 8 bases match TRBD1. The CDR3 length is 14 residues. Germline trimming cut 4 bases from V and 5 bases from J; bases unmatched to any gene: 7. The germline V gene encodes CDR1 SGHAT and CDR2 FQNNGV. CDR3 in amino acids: CASSSDRGTHEQYF. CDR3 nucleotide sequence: TGTGCCAGCAGCTCCGACAGGGGTACCCACGAGCAGTACTTC.

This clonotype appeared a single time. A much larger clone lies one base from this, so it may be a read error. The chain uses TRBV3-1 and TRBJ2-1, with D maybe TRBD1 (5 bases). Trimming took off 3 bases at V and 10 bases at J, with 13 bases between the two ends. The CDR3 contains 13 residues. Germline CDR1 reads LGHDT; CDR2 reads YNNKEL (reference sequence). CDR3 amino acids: CASSQKGSYEQFF. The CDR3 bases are TGTGCCAGCAGCCAGAAGGGGTCCTACGAGCAGTTCTTC.

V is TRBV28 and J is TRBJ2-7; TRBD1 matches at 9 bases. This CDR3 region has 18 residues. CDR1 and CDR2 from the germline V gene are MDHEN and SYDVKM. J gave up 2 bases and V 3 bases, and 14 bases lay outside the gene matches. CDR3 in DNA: TGTGCCAGCAGTTTTTGGGGTTTAGGGACAGGGTCCACCTACGAGCAGTACTTC. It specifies CASSFWGLGTGSTYEQYF.

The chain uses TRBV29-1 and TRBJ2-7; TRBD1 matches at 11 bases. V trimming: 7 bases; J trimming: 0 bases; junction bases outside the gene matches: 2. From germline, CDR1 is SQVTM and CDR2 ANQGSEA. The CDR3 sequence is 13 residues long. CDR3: CSAGQGASYEQYF. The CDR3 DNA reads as TGCAGCGCCGGACAGGGGGCCTCCTACGAGCAGTACTTC.

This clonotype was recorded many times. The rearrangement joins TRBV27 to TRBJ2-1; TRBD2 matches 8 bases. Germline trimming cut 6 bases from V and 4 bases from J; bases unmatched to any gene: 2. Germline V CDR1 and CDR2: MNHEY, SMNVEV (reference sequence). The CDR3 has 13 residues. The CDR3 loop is CASRAGGYNEQFF. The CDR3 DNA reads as TGTGCCAGCAGGGCGGGAGGTTACAATGAGCAGTTCTTC.

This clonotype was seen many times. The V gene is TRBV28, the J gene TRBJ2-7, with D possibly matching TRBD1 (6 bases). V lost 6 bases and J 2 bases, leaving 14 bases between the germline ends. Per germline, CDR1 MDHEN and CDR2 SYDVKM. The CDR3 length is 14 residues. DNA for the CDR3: TGTGCCAGCAGGATTGGCAGGGGTGCCTACGAGCAGTACTTC. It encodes CASRIGRGAYEQYF.

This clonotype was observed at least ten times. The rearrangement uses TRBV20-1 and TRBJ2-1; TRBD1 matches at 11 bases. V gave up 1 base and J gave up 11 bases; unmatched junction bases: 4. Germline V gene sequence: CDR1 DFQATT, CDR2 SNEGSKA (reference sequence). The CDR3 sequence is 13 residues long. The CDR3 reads CSARVGTGGKQFF. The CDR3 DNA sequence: TGCAGTGCTAGAGTCGGGACAGGGGGAAAGCAGTTCTTC.

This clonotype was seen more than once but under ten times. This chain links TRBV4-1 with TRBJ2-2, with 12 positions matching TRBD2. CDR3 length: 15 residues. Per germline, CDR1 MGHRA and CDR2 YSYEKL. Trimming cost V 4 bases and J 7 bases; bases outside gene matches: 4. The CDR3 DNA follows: TGCGCCAGCAGCCCGACGACTAGCGGGGGCGGGGAGCTGTTTTTT. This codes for CASSPTTSGGGELFF.

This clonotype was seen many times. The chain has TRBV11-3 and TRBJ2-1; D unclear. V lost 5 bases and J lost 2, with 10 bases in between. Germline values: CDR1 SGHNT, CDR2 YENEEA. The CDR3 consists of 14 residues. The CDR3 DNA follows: TGTGCCAGCAGCCCAGCTCGGGCCTACAATGAGCAGTTCTTC. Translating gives CASSPARAYNEQFF.

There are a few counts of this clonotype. CDR3 amino acids: CAISEGWVGQFF. The CDR3 bases are TGTGCCATCAGCGAGGGGTGGGTCGGGCAGTTCTTC. V and J are TRBV10-3 and TRBJ2-1; D tentatively fits TRBD1 or TRBD2 (5 bases each). V was pared by 6 bases and J by 12 bases, with 15 bases between. The CDR3 runs to 12 residues. Germline V gene sequence: CDR1 ENHRY, CDR2 SYGVKD.

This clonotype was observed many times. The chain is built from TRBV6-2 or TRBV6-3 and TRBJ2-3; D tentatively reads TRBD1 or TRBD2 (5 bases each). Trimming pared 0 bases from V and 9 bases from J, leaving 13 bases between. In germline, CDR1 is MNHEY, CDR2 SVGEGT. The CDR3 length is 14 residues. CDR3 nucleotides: TGTGCCAGCAGTTACTCGAAGCCCGGGACGACGCAGTATTTT. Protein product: CASSYSKPGTTQYF.

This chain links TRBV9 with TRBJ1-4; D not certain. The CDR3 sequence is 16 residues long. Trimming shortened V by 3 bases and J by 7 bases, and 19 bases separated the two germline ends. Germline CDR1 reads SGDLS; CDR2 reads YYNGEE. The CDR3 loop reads CASSADGSFSIEKLFF. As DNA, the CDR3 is TGTGCCAGCAGCGCGGACGGGAGTTTCTCTATTGAAAAACTGTTTTTT.

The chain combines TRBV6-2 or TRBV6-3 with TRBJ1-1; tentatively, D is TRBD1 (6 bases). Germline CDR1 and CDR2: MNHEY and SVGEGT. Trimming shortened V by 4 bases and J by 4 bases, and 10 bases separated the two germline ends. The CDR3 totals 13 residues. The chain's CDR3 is CASSWRQATEAFF. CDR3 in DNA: TGTGCCAGCAGTTGGAGACAGGCCACTGAAGCTTTCTTT.

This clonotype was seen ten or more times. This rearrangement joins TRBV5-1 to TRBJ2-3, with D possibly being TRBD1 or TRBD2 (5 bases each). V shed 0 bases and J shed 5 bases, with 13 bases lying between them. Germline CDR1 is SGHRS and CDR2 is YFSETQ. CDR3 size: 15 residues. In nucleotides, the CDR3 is TGCGCCAGCAGCTTGGGGCACCATGGGGGAGATACGCAGTATTTT. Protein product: CASSLGHHGGDTQYF.

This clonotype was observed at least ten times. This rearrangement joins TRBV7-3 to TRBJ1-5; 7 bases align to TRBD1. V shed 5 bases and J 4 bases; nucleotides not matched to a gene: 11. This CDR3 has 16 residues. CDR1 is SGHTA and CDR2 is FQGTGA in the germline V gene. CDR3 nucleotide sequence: TGTGCCAGCAGCCCCCAGACAGGGAAAACTAATCAGCCCCAGCATTTT. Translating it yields CASSPQTGKTNQPQHF. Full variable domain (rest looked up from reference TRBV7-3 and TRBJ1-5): GAGVSQTPSNKVTEKGKYVELRCDPISGHTALYWYRQSLGQGPEFLIYFQGTGAADDSGLPNDRFFAVRPEGSVSTLKIQRTERGDSAVYLCASSPQTGKTNQPQHFGDGTRLSIL.

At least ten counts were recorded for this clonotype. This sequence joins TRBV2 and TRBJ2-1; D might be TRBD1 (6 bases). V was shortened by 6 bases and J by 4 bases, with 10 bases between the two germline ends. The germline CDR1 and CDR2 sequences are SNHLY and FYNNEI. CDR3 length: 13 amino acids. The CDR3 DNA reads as TGTGCCAGCAGGCCCGGACAGTACAATGAGCAGTTCTTC. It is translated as CASRPGQYNEQFF. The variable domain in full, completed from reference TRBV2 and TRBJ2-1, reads EPEVTQTPSHQVTQMGQEVILRCVPISNHLYFYWYRQILGQKVEFLVSFYNNEISEKSEIFDDQFSVERPDGSNFTLKIRSTKLEDSAMYFCASRPGQYNEQFFGPGTRLTVL.

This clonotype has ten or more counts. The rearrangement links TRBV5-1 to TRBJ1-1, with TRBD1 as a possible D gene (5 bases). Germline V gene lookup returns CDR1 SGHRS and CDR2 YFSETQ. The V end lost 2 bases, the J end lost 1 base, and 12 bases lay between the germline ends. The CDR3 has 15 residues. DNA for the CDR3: TGCGCCAGCAGCTTTACGGGACTGGGGAACACTGAAGCTTTCTTT. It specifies CASSFTGLGNTEAFF.

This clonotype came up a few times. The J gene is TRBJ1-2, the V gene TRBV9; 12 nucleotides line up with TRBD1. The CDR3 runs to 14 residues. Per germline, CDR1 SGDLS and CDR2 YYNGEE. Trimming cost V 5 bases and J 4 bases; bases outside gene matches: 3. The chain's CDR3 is CASRGTGGFYGYTF. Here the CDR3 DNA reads TGTGCCAGCAGGGGGACAGGGGGCTTCTATGGCTACACCTTC.